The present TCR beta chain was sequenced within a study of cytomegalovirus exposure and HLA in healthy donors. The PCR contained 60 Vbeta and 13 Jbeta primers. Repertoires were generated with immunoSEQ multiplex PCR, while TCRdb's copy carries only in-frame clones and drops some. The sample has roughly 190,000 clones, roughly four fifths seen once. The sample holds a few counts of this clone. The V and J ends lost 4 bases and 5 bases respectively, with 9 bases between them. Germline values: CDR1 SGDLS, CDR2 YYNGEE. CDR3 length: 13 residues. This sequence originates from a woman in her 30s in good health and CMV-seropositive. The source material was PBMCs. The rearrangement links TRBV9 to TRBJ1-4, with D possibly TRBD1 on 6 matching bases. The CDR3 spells CASSPGGNEKLFF. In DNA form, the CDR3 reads TGTGCCAGCAGCCCGGGGGGCAATGAAAAACTGTTTTTT.